Shown below are 11 T cell receptor beta chains from a single sample sequenced in a study of cytomegalovirus exposure and HLA in healthy donors (dated by TCRdb to about 2017). Libraries came from the immunoSEQ multiplex PCR assay. For the multiplex PCR, a mixture combining 60 forward primers for TCR Vbeta segments and 13 reverse primers for TCR Jbeta segments was used. The source is immuneACCESS, and TCRdb retained only in-frame sequences with V and J called. Part of the clones is not carried over; for the studies checked, unresolved V genes explain less than half of this, and the remainder is unexplained. The sample table holds 280,000 or so clones, of which roughly 90% were seen once. The ten largest account for roughly 2% of the sample. Material for sequencing was PBMCs. The origin of the receptors is a woman under 30 in good health and CMV-seronegative.

The chain uses TRBV5-1 and TRBJ2-3; 8 bases map to TRBD2. Germline CDR1 is SGHRS and CDR2 is YFSETQ. CDR3 size: 14 residues. J was trimmed by 6 bases and V by 4 bases; bases with no gene match: 7. In DNA, the CDR3 is TGCGCCAGCAGCCGGGTAAGCGGGGGTGATACGCAGTATTTT. Residues: CASSRVSGGDTQYF.

Only one count was recorded for this clone. The chain recombines TRBV18 with TRBJ1-4; 9 nucleotides line up with TRBD1. V lost 4 bases and J lost 0; bases outside the gene matches: 12. Germline V gives CDR1 KGHSH, CDR2 LQKENI. This CDR3 has 19 residues. The CDR3 loop reads CASSLLGTGGETTNEKLFF. The CDR3 DNA reads as TGTGCCAGCTCACTCCTCGGAACAGGGGGCGAAACAACTAATGAAAAACTGTTTTTT.

The chain links TRBV21-1 to TRBJ2-5; whether TRBD1, the table's D call, matches the DNA was not checked. TRBV21-1 is labeled a pseudogene. This CDR3 has 13 residues. CDR3 bases: TGTGCCACCGTGGGACAGGGAGAAGAGACCCAGTACTTC. Its translation is CATVGQGEETQYF.

The V call is TRBV5-4, the J call TRBJ1-1, with 7 bases identical to TRBD1. Germline V lookup: CDR1 SGHNT, CDR2 YYREEE (reference sequence). The V and J ends lost 3 bases and 4 bases, in that order; junction bases with no gene match: 9. This CDR3 contains 15 residues. The CDR3 loop is CASSSREGASTEAFF. The CDR3 DNA is TGTGCCAGCAGCTCGCGGGAGGGGGCGAGCACTGAAGCTTTCTTT.

This clone has only one observation. The J gene is TRBJ1-2, the V gene TRBV5-6, with unresolved D. Germline V gene lookup returns CDR1 SGHDT and CDR2 YYEEEE. Trimming removed 0 bases from V and 4 bases from J, with 16 bases in between. The CDR3 has 16 amino acids. The CDR3 loop is CASSLAGQPGGYGYTF. CDR3 bases: TGTGCCAGCAGCTTGGCCGGCCAACCGGGAGGCTATGGCTACACCTTC.

The CDR3 DNA reads as TGTGCCAGCAGCTTTTCGGTTTCTAACGAGGCTTTCTTT. Amino acid sequence: CASSFSVSNEAFF. The chain uses TRBV5-4 and TRBJ1-1; no definite D call. Germline CDR1 SGHNT, CDR2 YYREEE (reference sequence). V was shortened by 2 bases and J by 11 bases, with 16 bases between the two germline ends. The CDR3 is 13 amino acids. Looking up the rest from reference TRBV5-4 and TRBJ1-1 gives the full variable domain: ETGVTQSPTHLIKTRGQQVTLRCSSQSGHNTVSWYQQALGQGPQFIFQYYREEENGRGNFPPRFSGLQFPNYSSELNVNALELDDSALYLCASSFSVSNEAFFGQGTRLTVV.

This chain joins TRBV6-1 and TRBJ1-5; 8 bases match TRBD1. Germline loops: CDR1 MNHNS, CDR2 SASEGT. The CDR3 has 14 amino acids. V trimming: 7 bases; J trimming: 4 bases; junction bases outside the gene matches: 6. This CDR3 reads CASKQGQGNQPQHF. The DNA of the CDR3 is TGTGCCAGCAAGCAAGGACAGGGAAATCAGCCCCAGCATTTT.

As DNA, the CDR3 is TGTGCCAGCAGAGCATCAGATACGCAGTATTTT. Its protein is CASRASDTQYF. V and J are TRBV7-9 and TRBJ2-3; D not certain. Per germline, CDR1 SEHNR and CDR2 FQNEAQ (reference sequence). V shed 6 bases and J shed 4 bases, with 5 bases lying between them. The CDR3 has 11 amino acids.

There are a few counts of this clone. The J gene is TRBJ1-5, the V gene TRBV27; 11 bases align to TRBD1. Per the germline V gene, CDR1 is MNHEY and CDR2 is SMNVEV (reference sequence). The CDR3 loop spans 17 amino acids. V shed 5 bases and J 0 bases; nucleotides not matched to a gene: 6. The CDR3 here is CASSPGQGGYSNQPQHF. The CDR3 DNA reads as TGTGCCAGCAGTCCGGGACAGGGGGGTTATAGCAATCAGCCCCAGCATTTT.

This chain uses TRBV6-1 with TRBJ1-3, with D hard to call. V lost 4 bases and J 0 bases, leaving 10 bases between the germline ends. Germline lookup yields CDR1 MNHNS and CDR2 SASEGT. The CDR3 totals 15 residues. The CDR3: CASSANWYSGNTIYF. The CDR3 region has the DNA TGTGCCAGCAGTGCAAACTGGTACTCTGGAAACACCATATATTTT.

This chain connects TRBV6-6 to TRBJ2-1; a weak D match, TRBD2 (5 bases). The V gene's germline CDR1 is MNHNY and CDR2 SVGAGI (reference sequence). The CDR3 has 15 amino acids. V lost 2 bases and J 7 bases, leaving 15 bases between the germline ends. This CDR3 reads CASSYTSGDINEQFF. The CDR3 coding sequence is TGTGCCAGCAGTTACACCAGCGGAGATATTAATGAGCAGTTCTTC.